This T cell receptor (beta chain) is from a study of cytomegalovirus exposure and HLA in healthy donors. Whole-study results and caveats: Researchers catalogued 150 or so TCR beta chains as cytomegalovirus-associated. According to a subsequent analysis, TCR clusters identified in the first cohort showed a tendency to co-occur across the 100 to 150 validation repertoires. The CMV antigen specificity of three CMV-associated chains was confirmed through in vitro analysis.

In the case of this clone: The antigen is unknown.

Clones were sequenced by immunoSEQ multiplex PCR, and TCRdb holds only the in-frame ones, with some missing. Here the sample spans around 300,000 clones, just over 85% being singletons. What was sequenced was PBMCs. The receptor was isolated from a woman under 30 in good health and CMV-seronegative.

The DNA of the CDR3 is TGCGCCAGCCATTTTGGACAGCTATCCTCCTACGAGCAGTACTTC. Its protein product is CASHFGQLSSYEQYF. This sequence joins TRBV5-1 and TRBJ2-7, with D perhaps matching TRBD1 (6 bases). Trimming stripped 7 bases from V and 0 bases from J, with 17 bases between. CDR1 SGHRS and CDR2 YFSETQ come from the germline V gene. This CDR3 has 15 residues.